This T cell receptor beta chain comes out of a study of Tregs in tolerant kidney transplant recipients (dated by TCRdb to between 2018 and 2021). Background for the entire study: The transplants used related donors with nonmyeloablative bone marrow transplantation, and mixed chimerism in the human trials was transient. The study applied TCRbeta sequencing to find donor-specific regulatory T cells before combined kidney and bone marrow transplantation and then followed those same cells after transplant. General conclusions and limits of the study: Expanding Tregs with activated donor B cells appeared to identify the most biologically relevant and donor-specific TCRbeta repertoire. Because the study included only a small number of patients, the results must be confirmed in larger populations and under other immunosuppression protocols. For some patients, the PCR primers changed as time went on, which meant samples from those patients could not be compared with one another at the nucleotide level. Donor-specific Treg expansion was found to exceed global Treg expansion in tolerant patients, suggesting antigen-driven rather than nonspecific expansion. Although technical replication error seemed to be minimal, the question of biological reproducibility was not addressed directly.

The intended sense of this specimen's time point label: blood sample drawn before combined kidney and bone marrow transplant. Thawed PBMCs were FACS-sorted into unstimulated Tregs (CD4+CD25+CD127-), CD4+ non-Tregs (CD4+CD25-), CD4 cells and CD8 cells. Before Treg sorting, thawed PBMCs were rested overnight at 37°C with approximately 200 IU/ml IL-2. Patients were a few combined kidney and bone marrow transplant recipients from the ITN036ST trial, and only these trial subjects had samples available. Healthy control blood was processed to PBMCs with a Ficoll density gradient and then cryopreserved, whereas patient PBMCs were collected both before and after transplant. For TCRbeta CDR3 sequencing, genomic DNA from the sorted cells was extracted using the QIAGEN DNeasy Blood and Tissue Kit. Through immunoSEQ, high-throughput TCRbeta CDR3 sequencing was done commercially, including PCR amplification with internal controls and bias correction. As for the original processing: Unique productive TCRbeta sequences were defined by CDR3 nucleotide sequence where primers matched, and otherwise by CDR3 amino acid sequence together with Vbeta and Jbeta genes. Sorting error was corrected by removing sequences shared between sorted populations at a frequency ratio of 2:1 or less, and the remaining shared sequences were assigned to the higher population. Sequences were defined as donor-reactive when expanded at least 5-fold in CFSE-low cells versus unstimulated cells and present at a frequency of at least 0.01% in CFSE-low cells. Repertoire divergence was quantified by Jensen-Shannon divergence using the top 100 TCRbeta sequences ranked by frequency. When a sample had multiple sequencing runs, each run was corrected for sorting error separately and the runs were then pooled. TCRdb mirrors the immuneACCESS table, restricted to in-frame sequences. Some clones are absent from its copies; in checked studies, under half trace to an unresolved V gene, and the reason for the others is unknown. V, J and clone size derive from that table, while D and trimming were established from the DNA sequence. A total of around 78,000 clones appear in this sample, 80% to 95% of them only once. Jointly, the top ten make up approximately 0.3% of the sample.

Concerning this clone: It has no known antigen specificity. One base away there is no much larger clone; base qualities are not given.

Sequences were derived from Tregs from blood, sampled before the transplant. The sequence derives from a human donor who received a combined kidney and bone marrow transplant.

The nucleotides are TGTGCCAGCAGCTTCGACAGGGATGGCTACACCTTC. The resulting protein is CASSFDRDGYTF. The chain links TRBV5-5 with TRBJ1-2; TRBD1 lines up with 7 middle nucleotides. The CDR3, cysteine through phenylalanine, is 12 amino acids long. The read is trimmed to its CDR3 DNA, 36 bases read in frame from base 1. For this chain, trimming is 2 bases at the V end and 6 bases at the J end, and the number of junction bases without a gene match is 1. The germline V gene (reference sequence) specifies SGHKS as CDR1 and YYEKEE as CDR2.